This TCR beta chain was profiled in a study of Ad26.COV2.S vaccination and SARS-CoV-2 variants. At the level of the study: Into the muscle, Ad26.COV2.S was dosed once or twice, 56 days apart.

Indicated treatment: about 20 received Ad26.COV2.S at low or high dose, single or two shots; 5 received placebo; per-sample allocation not given. The study sampled participants on day 63 after the first vaccine or placebo injection. An adult aged 18-55 years in Boston served as the donor. The study used a vaccine consisting of an Ad26 vector that expressed Wuhan-strain SARS-CoV-2 spike. Study-level points and caveats: Comparability of non-spike TCR breadth was observed across vaccine and placebo recipients.

With 6 bases removed from V and 1 base from J, the gap between germline ends came to 13 bases. The CDR3 runs to 14 residues. Germline CDR1 reads SGHTA; CDR2 reads FQGNSA. This table comes from immunoSEQ multiplex PCR, and its TCRdb copy is limited to in-frame clones, with some not included. This sample yields roughly 390,000 clones, of which approximately 91% are seen a single time; around 3.4% belongs to the top ten. On this clone itself: The antigen is undetermined.

The chain uses TRBV7-2 and TRBJ2-7; D unresolved. The clonotype comes from a person between 18 and 65 years old who received the Ad26.COV2.S COVID-19 vaccine or a placebo. Material: peripheral blood, obtained in a trial of Ad26.COV2.S vaccine versus placebo. The DNA of the CDR3 is TGTGCCAGCAGTTCGTTGCGGTGGTCCTACGAGCAGTACTTC. This translates into CASSSLRWSYEQYF.